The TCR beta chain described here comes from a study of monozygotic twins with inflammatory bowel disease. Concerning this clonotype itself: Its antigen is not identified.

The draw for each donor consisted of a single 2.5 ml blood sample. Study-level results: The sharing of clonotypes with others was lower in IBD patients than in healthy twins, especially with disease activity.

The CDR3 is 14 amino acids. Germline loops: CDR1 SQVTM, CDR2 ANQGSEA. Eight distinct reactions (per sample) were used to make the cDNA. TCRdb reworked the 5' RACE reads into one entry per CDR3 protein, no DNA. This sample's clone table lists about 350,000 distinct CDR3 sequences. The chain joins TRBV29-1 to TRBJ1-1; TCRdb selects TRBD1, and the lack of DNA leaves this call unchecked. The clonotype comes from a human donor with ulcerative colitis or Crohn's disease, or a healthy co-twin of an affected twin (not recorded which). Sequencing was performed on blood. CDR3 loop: CSVDFTGLGTEAFF.